These 22 T cell receptor beta chains were all obtained from the same sample, sequenced in a study of immune evolution from preneoplasia to lung adenocarcinoma. Here immunoSEQ multiplex PCR was the method, and the copy in TCRdb shows in-frame clones only, minus some. The profile shows thousands of clones, 79% of them singletons. Sequencing used FFPE adjacent normal lung tissue. The receptors derive from a person in their 70s with lung adenocarcinoma.

Note on this clone: This CDR3 is also generated by other DNA sequences in the sample. The chain is built from TRBV5-1 and TRBJ1-1; TRBD1 is a possible D gene (5 bases). CDR1 is SGHRS and CDR2 is YFSETQ in the germline V gene. The CDR3 extends over 13 amino acids. The V end lost 0 bases, the J end lost 6 bases, and 9 bases lay between the germline ends. CDR3 sequence reads: CASSLGSGPEAFF. The CDR3 region has the DNA TGCGCCAGCAGCTTGGGATCAGGGCCTGAAGCTTTCTTT.

The rearrangement links TRBV29-1 to TRBJ1-3; tentative D call: TRBD1 (6 bases). Trimming removed 1 base from V and 0 bases from J, with 13 bases in between. Germline V gene lookup returns CDR1 SQVTM and CDR2 ANQGSEA. This CDR3 has 16 amino acids. CDR3 DNA: TGCAGCGTTGAAGCCAGGGGTGGCGTCTCTGGAAACACCATATATTTT. Its translation: CSVEARGGVSGNTIYF.

CDR3 in amino acids: CASSFLNIGNTIYF. The CDR3 nucleotides read TGTGCCAGCAGCTTTCTAAACATTGGAAACACCATATATTTT. This chain connects TRBV7-8 to TRBJ1-3, with unresolved D. Trimming shortened V by 3 bases and J by 3 bases, and 9 bases separated the two germline ends. Germline CDR1 reads SGHVS; CDR2 reads FQNEAQ. The CDR3 totals 14 residues.

The chain couples TRBV6-5 to TRBJ2-7; D assignment may be TRBD1 or TRBD2 (5 bases each). V was shortened by 6 bases and J by 5 bases, with 14 bases between the two germline ends. CDR1 is MNHEY and CDR2 is SVGAGI in the germline V gene. The CDR3 is made up of 13 amino acids. CDR3 amino acids: CASRGTRRNEQYF. CDR3 bases: TGTGCCAGCAGAGGGACGAGGCGCAACGAGCAGTACTTC.

The CDR3 DNA reads TGTGCCATCAGTGCGGGACAGGGACAGATCAAGAACACTGAAGCTTTCTTT. Its protein product is CAISAGQGQIKNTEAFF. V is TRBV10-3 and J is TRBJ1-1; TRBD1 matches at 9 bases. This CDR3 spans 17 amino acids. V dropped 4 bases and J dropped 1; count of bases not matched to a gene: 10. Germline V gene lookup returns CDR1 ENHRY and CDR2 SYGVKD.

The CDR3, as DNA: TGCGCCAGCAGTGAAAGGGGGCGCGAATGGGAGCAGTACTTC. Its protein is CASSERGREWEQYF. The chain has TRBV10-1 and TRBJ2-7; 7 bases are a match to TRBD1. Germline lookup yields CDR1 WNHNN and CDR2 SYGVQD (reference sequence). The CDR3 sequence is 14 residues long. Trimming took 3 bases from V and 7 from J; bases not matched to a gene: 9.

This sequence joins TRBV15 and TRBJ2-5, with unresolved D. Germline values: CDR1 LNHNV, CDR2 YYDKDF (reference sequence). V lost 5 bases and J lost 5, with 12 bases in between. This CDR3 has 13 amino acids. This chain's CDR3 is CATSVGKRETQYF. CDR3 in DNA: TGTGCCACCAGCGTTGGTAAACGGGAGACCCAGTACTTC.

This chain links TRBV5-4 with TRBJ1-2; 7 bases agree with TRBD1. Germline-derived CDR1 and CDR2 are SGHNT and YYREEE (reference sequence). CDR3 length: 15 residues. V lost 4 bases, J lost 4 bases, and 10 bases stayed unmatched. The DNA of the CDR3 is TGTGCCAGCAGCGAGCCGGGACAGAAGTTCTATGGCTACACCTTC. This gives the protein CASSEPGQKFYGYTF.

The chain recombines TRBV6-4 with TRBJ2-3, with 7 nucleotides matching TRBD2. Unmatched junction bases numbered 0, after V lost 2 bases and J lost 1 base. Germline V gene sequence: CDR1 MRHNA, CDR2 SNTAGT. The CDR3 has 14 amino acids. The CDR3 sequence is CASSDGGGTDTQYF. The CDR3 bases are TGTGCCAGCAGTGACGGGGGGGGCACAGATACGCAGTATTTT.

This rearrangement joins TRBV10-1 to TRBJ1-3; D is undetermined. Germline V gene lookup returns CDR1 WNHNN and CDR2 SYGVQD (reference sequence). The CDR3 extends over 13 amino acids. Trimming removed 3 bases from V and 9 bases from J, with 12 bases in between. For the CDR3, the DNA is TGCGCCAGCAGTGAAGGACCGAAAGCCACCATATATTTT. This sequence encodes CASSEGPKATIYF.

The chain joins TRBV29-1 to TRBJ2-7; 14 nucleotides align to TRBD2. The CDR3 contains 13 residues. Germline CDR1 reads SQVTM; CDR2 reads ANQGSEA. Germline trimming cut 6 bases from V and 3 bases from J; bases unmatched to any gene: 1. CDR3 nucleotide sequence: TGCAGCGTGGGACTAGCGGGGGACTACGAGCAGTACTTC. This gives the protein CSVGLAGDYEQYF.

This chain joins TRBV5-1 and TRBJ2-5; TRBD1 matches at 8 bases. The V gene end was trimmed by 5 bases and the J gene end by 5 bases; junction bases not matched to a gene: 5. This CDR3 is 13 amino acids long. CDR1 is SGHRS and CDR2 is YFSETQ in the germline V gene. DNA of the CDR3: TGCGCCAGCAGATCAGGGGGCTTTGAGACCCAGTACTTC. Translation gives CASRSGGFETQYF. Drawing the rest from reference TRBV5-1 and TRBJ2-5, the complete variable domain is KAGVTQTPRYLIKTRGQQVTLSCSPISGHRSVSWYQQTPGQGLQFLFEYFSETQRNKGNFPGRFSGRQFSNSRSEMNVSTLELGDSALYLCASRSGGFETQYFGPGTRLLVL.

This clone was seen only once. This rearrangement joins TRBV10-3 to TRBJ2-1; 8 bases fit TRBD2. Germline CDR1 ENHRY, CDR2 SYGVKD. The CDR3 is 16 amino acids. Trimming at V came to 0 bases and at J to 5 bases, leaving 6 bases not matched to a gene. DNA for the CDR3: TGTGCCATCAGTGAGTCGACTGCGGGGGGAAACAATGAGCAGTTCTTC. Translation gives CAISESTAGGNNEQFF.

V gene TRBV10-3 combines with J gene TRBJ2-1, with a tentative D call TRBD1 (5 bases). The germline V gene has CDR1 ENHRY and CDR2 SYGVKD. The germline V and J ends were trimmed by 10 bases and 1 base, with 11 bases remaining between them. The CDR3 totals 13 residues. The CDR3 here is CATLTESYNEQFF. The CDR3 coding sequence is TGTGCCACCTTGACAGAGTCCTACAATGAGCAGTTCTTC.

The chain combines TRBV5-1 with TRBJ1-4, with 8 bases aligning to TRBD1. J was trimmed by 3 bases and V by 4 bases; bases with no gene match: 5. The CDR3 runs to 15 residues. Germline CDR1 reads SGHRS; CDR2 reads YFSETQ. The CDR3 spells CASSADRGANEKLFF. DNA for the CDR3: TGCGCCAGCAGCGCTGACAGGGGAGCTAATGAAAAACTGTTTTTT.

This clone has only one observation. V is TRBV7-3 and J is TRBJ2-3, with a weak D call TRBD1 (5 bases). Between the trimmed V and J ends, which lost 2 bases and 6 bases, there was a span of 9 bases. The length of the CDR3 is 13 residues. Looked up from germline, CDR1 is SGHTA and CDR2 is FQGTGA. For the CDR3, the DNA is TGTGCCAGCAGCTTAGGTAGGGGCGATACGCAGTATTTT. Its translation: CASSLGRGDTQYF.

This chain connects TRBV9 to TRBJ2-1; possible D gene TRBD1, 6 bases. Deletions cut 2 bases from V and 2 bases from J, with 11 bases between. The CDR3 loop spans 15 amino acids. Per the germline V gene, CDR1 is SGDLS and CDR2 is YYNGEE. The CDR3 is CASSVSGETYNEQFF. The DNA for the CDR3 is TGTGCCAGCAGCGTTTCAGGGGAAACCTACAATGAGCAGTTCTTC.

This clone appeared once. The rearrangement links TRBV10-3 to TRBJ2-3; TRBD1 might be the D (5 bases). V dropped 8 bases and J dropped 0 bases, with 15 bases sitting between them. Germline-derived CDR1 and CDR2 are ENHRY and SYGVKD. The CDR3 covers 15 residues. The CDR3 protein is CAIRQGPQSTDTQYF. CDR3 DNA sequence: TGTGCCATCCGGCAGGGTCCCCAAAGCACAGATACGCAGTATTTT.

The V call is TRBV28, the J call TRBJ1-1; 9 bases map to TRBD1. This CDR3 has 22 residues. The V segment lost 5 bases and the J segment 6 bases; nucleotides outside the gene matches: 31. The germline V gene encodes CDR1 MDHEN and CDR2 SYDVKM. CDR3 residues: CASSPGRVGNRGRKTIFAEAFF. CDR3 DNA sequence: TGTGCCAGCAGTCCAGGTCGCGTGGGCAACAGGGGGCGAAAAACCATCTTCGCTGAAGCTTTCTTT. Full variable domain (outside the CDR3, taken from reference TRBV28 and TRBJ1-1): DVKVTQSSRYLVKRTGEKVFLECVQDMDHENMFWYRQDPGLGLRLIYFSYDVKMKEKGDIPEGYSVSREKKERFSLILESASTNQTSMYLCASSPGRVGNRGRKTIFAEAFFGQGTRLTVV.

The chain links TRBV5-6 to TRBJ2-7; D is uncertain. The germline V gene encodes CDR1 SGHDT and CDR2 YYEEEE. This CDR3 is 14 amino acids long. V was shortened by 0 bases and J by 0 bases, with 7 bases between the two germline ends. CDR3 coding DNA: TGTGCCAGCAGCTTGGGTGGAGACTCCTACGAGCAGTACTTC. Protein sequence: CASSLGGDSYEQYF.

The chain links TRBV29-1 to TRBJ1-1; D remains ambiguous. Trimming removed 4 bases from V and 0 bases from J, with 9 bases in between. Germline lookup yields CDR1 SQVTM and CDR2 ANQGSEA. The CDR3 runs 13 residues. The DNA for the CDR3 is TGCAGCGTTGCAGCCCTTCTGAACACTGAAGCTTTCTTT. Translating gives CSVAALLNTEAFF.

The CDR3 DNA follows: TGTGCCAGCAGTGAAGCAGACAGAATACGCACAGATACGCAGTATTTT. It specifies CASSEADRIRTDTQYF. The rearrangement links TRBV6-1 to TRBJ2-3; the D gene is possibly TRBD1 (5 bases). The CDR3 is 16 residues long. Trimming left V 0 bases short and J 1 base short, with 11 bases between. Germline V lookup: CDR1 MNHNS, CDR2 SASEGT.